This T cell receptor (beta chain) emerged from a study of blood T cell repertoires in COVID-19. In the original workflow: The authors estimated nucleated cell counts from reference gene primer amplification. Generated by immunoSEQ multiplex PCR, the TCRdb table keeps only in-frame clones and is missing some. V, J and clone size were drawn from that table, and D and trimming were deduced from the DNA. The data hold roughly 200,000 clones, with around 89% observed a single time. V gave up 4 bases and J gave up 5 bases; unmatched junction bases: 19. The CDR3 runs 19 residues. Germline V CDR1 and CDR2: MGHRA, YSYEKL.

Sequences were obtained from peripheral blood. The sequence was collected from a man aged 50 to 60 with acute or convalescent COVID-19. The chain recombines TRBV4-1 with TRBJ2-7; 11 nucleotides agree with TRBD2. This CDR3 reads CASSPGLAAHNLPTHEQYF. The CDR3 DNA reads TGCGCCAGCAGCCCGGGACTAGCGGCCCACAATCTCCCTACCCACGAGCAGTACTTC.